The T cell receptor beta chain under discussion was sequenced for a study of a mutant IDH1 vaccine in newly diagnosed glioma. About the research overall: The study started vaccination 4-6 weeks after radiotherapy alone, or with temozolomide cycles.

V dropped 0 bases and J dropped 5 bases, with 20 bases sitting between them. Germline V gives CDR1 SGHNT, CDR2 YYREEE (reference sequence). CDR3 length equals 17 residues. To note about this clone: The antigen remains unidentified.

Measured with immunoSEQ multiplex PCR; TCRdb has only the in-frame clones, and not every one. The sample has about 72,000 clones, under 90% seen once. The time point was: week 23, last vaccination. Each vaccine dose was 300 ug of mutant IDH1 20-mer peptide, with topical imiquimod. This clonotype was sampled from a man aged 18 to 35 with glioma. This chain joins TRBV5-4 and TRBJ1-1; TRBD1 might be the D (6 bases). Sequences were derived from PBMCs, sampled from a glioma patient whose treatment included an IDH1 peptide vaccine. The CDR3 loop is CASSLDVVGALSTEAFF. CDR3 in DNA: TGTGCCAGCAGCTTGGATGTAGTGGGGGCGCTGAGTACTGAAGCTTTCTTT.